The entry below gives a single T cell receptor (beta chain) sequence along with its context. Its antigen is as yet unknown. The source of the sample is a study of CD8 T cells in ankylosing spondylitis. Points from the study as a whole: A motif in TCR beta, a set of under 10 highly homologous variants, appeared characteristic of ankylosing spondylitis blood. Some motif variants were previously reported in reactive arthritis synovial fluid and blood. Disease-linked clones bore a CD8+ phenotype and were relatively rare in peripheral blood. Matched synovial fluid from ankylosing spondylitis patients was reported to be enriched for disease-linked clones.

CDR3 size: 14 residues. Trimming cost V 1 base and J 6 bases, with 13 bases left between them. TCRdb called the 5' RACE reads again in MiXCR, with one record for every CDR3 protein. There are around 390,000 distinct CDR3 sequences in the sample; 20% to 25% occur only once, and approximately 16% lies in the top ten. Specimen: blood, either unsorted or a sorted T cell fraction (not recorded which). This sequence originates from a male donor with ankylosing spondylitis. The chain recombines TRBV12-3 or TRBV12-4 with TRBJ2-7; D call uncertain. CDR3 in amino acids: CASSLGQQASEQYF. CDR3 sequence (DNA): TGTGCCAGCAGTTTAGGGCAGCAAGCCAGCGAGCAGTACTTC.